This T cell receptor (beta chain) was captured in a study of T cell responses to AZD1222 COVID-19 vaccine. Study-level results: Donors were mostly white British, more females; clonal diversity possibly underestimated.

TCRdb's copy holds only in-frame clones and misses some; the assay was immunoSEQ multiplex PCR. Of about 150,000 clones listed, 90% to 95% were seen once; the top ten hold about 1.6%. Pooling of second doses given at about 4 or about 12 weeks was done. Germline lookup yields CDR1 DFQATT and CDR2 SNEGSKA (reference sequence). The CDR3 spans 11 residues. This clone was seen just once. Its antigen is undetermined. This TCR was recovered from an adult who received the AZD1222 COVID-19 vaccine. The sample in question was peripheral blood, obtained 28 days after the second AZD1222 dose. V is TRBV20-1 and J is TRBJ1-2; D is possibly TRBD1 (5 bases). The CDR3 sequence is CKRQNSYGYTF. CDR3 in DNA: TGCAAAAGACAGAACTCCTATGGCTACACCTTC.